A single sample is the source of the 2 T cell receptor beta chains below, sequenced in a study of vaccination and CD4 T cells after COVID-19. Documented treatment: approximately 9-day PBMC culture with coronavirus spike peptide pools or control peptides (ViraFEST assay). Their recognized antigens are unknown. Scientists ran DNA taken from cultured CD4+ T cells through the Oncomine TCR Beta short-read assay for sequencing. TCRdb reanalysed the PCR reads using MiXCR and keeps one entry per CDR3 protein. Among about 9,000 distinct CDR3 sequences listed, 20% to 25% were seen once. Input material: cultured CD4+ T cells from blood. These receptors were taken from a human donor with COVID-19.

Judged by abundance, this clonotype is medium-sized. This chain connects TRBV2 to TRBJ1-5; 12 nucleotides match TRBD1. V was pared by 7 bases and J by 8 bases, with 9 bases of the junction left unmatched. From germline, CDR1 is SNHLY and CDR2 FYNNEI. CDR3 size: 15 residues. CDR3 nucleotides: TGTGCCAGCACAGGGGGGACAGGGGGCCTGGAGCCCCAGCATTTT. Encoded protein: CASTGGTGGLEPQHF.

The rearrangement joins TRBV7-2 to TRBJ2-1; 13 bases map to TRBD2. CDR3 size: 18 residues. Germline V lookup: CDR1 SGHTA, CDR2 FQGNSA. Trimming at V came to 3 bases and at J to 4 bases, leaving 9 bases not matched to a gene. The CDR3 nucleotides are TGTGCCAGCAGCTTGACGGAGGGGGGACTAGCGGGGTACAATGAGCAGTTCTTC. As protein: CASSLTEGGLAGYNEQFF.